This T cell receptor beta chain emerged from a study of blood T cells in healthy people across ages. With a J-beta primer mix and a sample-barcoded 5' primer, a second PCR ran about 7 to 12 cycles. TCRdb re-analysed the 5' RACE reads in MiXCR, keeping a single row per CDR3 protein. The sample holds around 1.5 million distinct CDR3 sequences, roughly a third seen once. Per the germline V gene, CDR1 is SGHDN and CDR2 is FVKESK. The CDR3 is made up of 13 amino acids. Sequenced sample: blood. The V call is TRBV14, the J call TRBJ2-4; no definite D call. The DNA end is more similar to TRBJ2-7, so the J call may be wrong. The origin of this receptor is a woman aged 25 to 39 in good health. In DNA, the CDR3 is TGTGCCAGCAGCCAAGTGGGAACCCACGAGCAGTACTTC. It encodes CASSQVGTHEQYF.